The 13 T cell receptor beta chains in this list originate from one sample, sequenced in a study of cytomegalovirus exposure and HLA in healthy donors. The PCR employed 60 Vbeta primers together with 13 Jbeta primers. TCRdb's copy holds only in-frame clones and misses some; the assay was immunoSEQ multiplex PCR. The table records 200,000 to 250,000 clones, roughly 84% of them present only once. Sequenced material: PBMCs. The receptors shown here come from a girl aged 2-10 years in good health and CMV-seronegative.

The rearrangement joins TRBV5-1 to TRBJ2-7; 7 bases are a match to TRBD1. CDR1 is SGHRS, CDR2 YFSETQ, per germline. The CDR3 spans 14 residues. V was pared by 3 bases and J by 4 bases, with 7 bases of the junction left unmatched. CDR3 sequence reads: CASSYDRVAYEQYF. Here the CDR3 DNA reads TGCGCCAGCAGCTACGACAGGGTAGCGTACGAGCAGTACTTC.

The chain combines TRBV9 with TRBJ2-3, with 7 bases fitting TRBD1. Trimming cost V 3 bases and J 0 bases; bases outside gene matches: 10. This CDR3 is built from 17 residues. Germline CDR1 SGDLS, CDR2 YYNGEE. CDR3 sequence (DNA): TGTGCCAGCAGCGCCCTTTGGACAGGCTCTAGCACAGATACGCAGTATTTT. Its protein product is CASSALWTGSSTDTQYF.

The gene calls are TRBV19 and TRBJ1-1; D perhaps matches TRBD1 (5 bases). The CDR3 runs to 16 residues. Trimming stripped 3 bases from V and 4 bases from J, with 18 bases between. CDR1 and CDR2 (germline): LNHDA, SQIVND (reference sequence). Written as DNA, the CDR3 is TGTGCCAGTAGTATCCCCCTCGGGGGGGGTGGCACTGAAGCTTTCTTT. Encoded protein: CASSIPLGGGGTEAFF.

CDR3 sequence reads: CASSLESEEAEETQYF. Here the CDR3 DNA reads TGTGCCAGCAGCTTAGAGTCTGAGGAGGCGGAAGAGACCCAGTACTTC. V gene TRBV7-9 combines with J gene TRBJ2-5; maybe TRBD2 (5 bases). The CDR3 consists of 16 residues. V was pared by 1 base and J by 3 bases, with 15 bases between. The germline gives CDR1 SEHNR, CDR2 FQNEAQ (reference sequence). The complete variable domain, with remaining parts taken from reference TRBV7-9 and TRBJ2-5, reads DTGVSQNPRHKITKRGQNVTFRCDPISEHNRLYWYRQTLGQGPEFLTYFQNEAQLEKSRLLSDRFSAERPKGSFSTLEIQRTEQGDSAMYLCASSLESEEAEETQYFGPGTRLLVL.

The CDR3 DNA follows: TGTGCCAGCAGCCCGAGGGGGGGCTCACTCCCCTACGAGCAGTACTTC. Residues: CASSPRGGSLPYEQYF. This sequence joins TRBV27 and TRBJ2-7; D perhaps matches TRBD2 (7 bases). The ends were cut back, 6 bases at V and 2 bases at J, with 20 bases in the middle. The CDR3 is 16 residues long. Per the germline V gene, CDR1 is MNHEY and CDR2 is SMNVEV (reference sequence).

J is TRBJ2-1 and V is TRBV5-6, with 13 bases lining up with TRBD2. Trimming removed 4 bases from V and 13 bases from J; junction bases left unmatched: 5. The CDR3 has 13 amino acids. Germline V gene sequence: CDR1 SGHDT, CDR2 YYEEEE. CDR3 sequence (DNA): TGTGCCAGCAGCCGAGGGACTAGCGGGGATCAGTTCTTC. Translation: CASSRGTSGDQFF.

The V and J genes are TRBV28 and TRBJ2-1, with D perhaps TRBD2 (6 bases). The CDR3 extends over 14 amino acids. CDR1 and CDR2 (germline): MDHEN, SYDVKM. V lost 0 bases and J lost 9, with 12 bases in between. CDR3 protein: CASSLWAGIGEQFF. The CDR3 coding sequence is TGTGCCAGCAGTTTATGGGCGGGGATAGGTGAGCAGTTCTTC. Full variable domain (outside the CDR3, taken from reference TRBV28 and TRBJ2-1): DVKVTQSSRYLVKRTGEKVFLECVQDMDHENMFWYRQDPGLGLRLIYFSYDVKMKEKGDIPEGYSVSREKKERFSLILESASTNQTSMYLCASSLWAGIGEQFFGPGTRLTVL.

The chain joins TRBV19 to TRBJ1-3; D might be TRBD1 (5 bases). V lost 6 bases to trimming and J lost 0 bases, with 12 bases between them. This CDR3 spans 15 amino acids. CDR1 LNHDA and CDR2 SQIVND come from the germline V gene (reference sequence). The CDR3 DNA follows: TGTGCCAGTAGAACAGGCGACAGCTCTGGAAACACCATATATTTT. Its translation: CASRTGDSSGNTIYF. The variable domain in full, with the rest retrieved from reference TRBV19 and TRBJ1-3, is DGGITQSPKYLFRKEGQNVTLSCEQNLNHDAMYWYRQDPGQGLRLIYYSQIVNDFQKGDIAEGYSVSREKKESFPLTVTSAQKNPTAFYLCASRTGDSSGNTIYFGEGSWLTVV.

The V and J genes are TRBV7-9 and TRBJ2-2, with TRBD1 identical over 8 bases. The CDR3 length is 16 residues. V shed 2 bases and J 2 bases; nucleotides not matched to a gene: 4. Germline assignment: CDR1 SEHNR and CDR2 FQNEAQ (reference sequence). CDR3 DNA sequence: TGTGCCAGCAGCTTACGGACAGGGCCTAACACCGGGGAGCTGTTTTTT. Protein product: CASSLRTGPNTGELFF.

The gene calls are TRBV4-2 and TRBJ2-1; TRBD2 matches at 7 bases. Germline values: CDR1 LGHNA, CDR2 YNFKEQ. V lost 0 bases and J lost 3; bases outside the gene matches: 11. The CDR3 length is 18 residues. The CDR3 is CASSQEDFLADYYNEQFF. The CDR3 DNA is TGTGCCAGCAGCCAAGAGGACTTTCTAGCGGACTACTACAATGAGCAGTTCTTC.

This chain uses TRBV29-1 with TRBJ1-1; 7 bases fit TRBD1. The CDR3 contains 11 residues. The germline gives CDR1 SQVTM, CDR2 ANQGSEA. V shed 7 bases and J 4 bases; nucleotides not matched to a gene: 3. DNA of the CDR3: TGCAGCGCCTACAGGGGCACTGAAGCTTTCTTT. Translation gives CSAYRGTEAFF.

The chain has TRBV20-1 and TRBJ1-1, with D unclear. The CDR3 runs 10 residues. From germline, CDR1 is DFQATT and CDR2 SNEGSKA (reference sequence). The V end lost 6 bases, the J end lost 2 bases, and 4 bases lay between the germline ends. The CDR3 is CSAKNTEAFF. CDR3 bases: TGCAGTGCCAAAAACACTGAAGCTTTCTTT.

J is TRBJ1-2 and V is TRBV6-5, with D unclear. This CDR3 region has 13 residues. Between the trimmed V and J ends, which lost 0 bases and 1 base, there was a span of 3 bases. CDR1 and CDR2 (germline): MNHEY, SVGAGI. CDR3 sequence: CASSYSLNYGYTF. In DNA form, the CDR3 reads TGTGCCAGCAGTTACTCTCTTAACTATGGCTACACCTTC.